This entry concerns a single T cell receptor beta chain. Its antigen is as yet unknown. This specimen comes from a study of T cell responses to AZD1222 COVID-19 vaccine. General study results and limits: The sample set comprised mostly white British donors with more females, and clonal diversity was possibly underestimated.

The protocol was immunoSEQ multiplex PCR, while the TCRdb copy is restricted to in-frame clones and leaves out a portion. In the table there are about 69,000 clones, approximately 87% of which are singletons. Germline CDR1 and CDR2: MGHDK and SYGVNS. The V end was cut by 1 base, the J end by 4 bases, with 7 bases between. The CDR3 is 13 amino acids. The chain carries TRBV25-1 and TRBJ2-5, with D possibly TRBD2 on 6 matching bases. The material was peripheral blood, obtained 28 days after the second AZD1222 dose. The TCR sequence derives from an adult who received the AZD1222 COVID-19 vaccine. The CDR3 is CASSEWGVETQYF. The CDR3 DNA follows: TGTGCCAGCAGTGAATGGGGGGTAGAGACCCAGTACTTC.